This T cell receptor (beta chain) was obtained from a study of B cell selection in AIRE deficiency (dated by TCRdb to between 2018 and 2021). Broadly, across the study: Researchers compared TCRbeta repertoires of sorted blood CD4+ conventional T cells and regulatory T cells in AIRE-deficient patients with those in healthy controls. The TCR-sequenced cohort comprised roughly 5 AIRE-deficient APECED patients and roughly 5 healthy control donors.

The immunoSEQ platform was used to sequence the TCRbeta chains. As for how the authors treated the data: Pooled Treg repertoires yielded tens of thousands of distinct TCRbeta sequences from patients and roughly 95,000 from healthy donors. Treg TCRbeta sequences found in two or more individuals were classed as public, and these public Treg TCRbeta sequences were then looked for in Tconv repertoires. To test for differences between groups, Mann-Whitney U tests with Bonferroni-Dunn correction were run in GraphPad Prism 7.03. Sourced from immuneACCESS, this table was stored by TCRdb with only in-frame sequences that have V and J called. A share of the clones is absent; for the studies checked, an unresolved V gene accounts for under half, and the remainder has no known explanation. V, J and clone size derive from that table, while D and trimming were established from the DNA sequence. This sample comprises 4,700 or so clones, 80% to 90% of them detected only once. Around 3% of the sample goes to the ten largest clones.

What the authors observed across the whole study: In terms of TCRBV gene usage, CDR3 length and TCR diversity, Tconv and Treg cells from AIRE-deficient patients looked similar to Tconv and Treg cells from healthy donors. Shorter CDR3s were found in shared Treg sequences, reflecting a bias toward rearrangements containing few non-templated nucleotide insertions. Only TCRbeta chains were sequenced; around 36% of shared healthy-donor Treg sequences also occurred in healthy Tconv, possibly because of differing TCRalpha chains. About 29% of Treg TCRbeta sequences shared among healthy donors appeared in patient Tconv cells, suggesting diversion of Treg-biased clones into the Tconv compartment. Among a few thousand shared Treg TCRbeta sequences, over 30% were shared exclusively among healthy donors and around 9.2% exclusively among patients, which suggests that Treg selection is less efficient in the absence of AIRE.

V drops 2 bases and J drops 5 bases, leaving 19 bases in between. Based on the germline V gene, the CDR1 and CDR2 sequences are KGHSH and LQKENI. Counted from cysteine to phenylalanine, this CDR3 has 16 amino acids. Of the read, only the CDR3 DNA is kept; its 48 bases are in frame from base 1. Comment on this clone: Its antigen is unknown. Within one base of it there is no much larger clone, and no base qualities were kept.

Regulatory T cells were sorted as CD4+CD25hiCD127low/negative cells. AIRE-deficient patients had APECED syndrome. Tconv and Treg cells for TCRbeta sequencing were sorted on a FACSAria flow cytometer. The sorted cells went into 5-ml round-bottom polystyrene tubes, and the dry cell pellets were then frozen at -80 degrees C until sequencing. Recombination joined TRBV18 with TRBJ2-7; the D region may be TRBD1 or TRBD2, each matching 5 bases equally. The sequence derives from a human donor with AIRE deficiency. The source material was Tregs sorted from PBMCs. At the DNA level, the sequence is TGTGCCAGCTCACCAGGGGCGGGCCGGACCGTACACGAGCAGTACTTC. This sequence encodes CASSPGAGRTVHEQYF.